This TCR beta chain was sequenced in a study of blood T cell repertoires in COVID-19. Looking at the study overall: The origin of the acute and convalescent COVID-19 samples was the United States, Italy and Spain. PBMCs, B-cell-depleted T cells, or T cells provided the cDNA or gDNA that made up the material.

Assay used: immunoSEQ multiplex PCR; TCRdb lists only in-frame clones, some missing. In the table there are 170,000 or so clones, around 86% of which are singletons. The CDR3 has 14 amino acids. Per the germline V gene, CDR1 is LNHDA and CDR2 is SQIVND (reference sequence). The V end was cut by 0 bases, the J end by 1 base, with 4 bases between. The source is a man in his 60s with COVID-19, enrolled during active disease. Sequencing was carried out using peripheral blood. The rearrangement links TRBV19 to TRBJ1-5; no firm D call. The CDR3 sequence: CASSIERSNQPQHF. Written as DNA, the CDR3 is TGTGCCAGTAGTATAGAACGGAGCAATCAGCCCCAGCATTTT.